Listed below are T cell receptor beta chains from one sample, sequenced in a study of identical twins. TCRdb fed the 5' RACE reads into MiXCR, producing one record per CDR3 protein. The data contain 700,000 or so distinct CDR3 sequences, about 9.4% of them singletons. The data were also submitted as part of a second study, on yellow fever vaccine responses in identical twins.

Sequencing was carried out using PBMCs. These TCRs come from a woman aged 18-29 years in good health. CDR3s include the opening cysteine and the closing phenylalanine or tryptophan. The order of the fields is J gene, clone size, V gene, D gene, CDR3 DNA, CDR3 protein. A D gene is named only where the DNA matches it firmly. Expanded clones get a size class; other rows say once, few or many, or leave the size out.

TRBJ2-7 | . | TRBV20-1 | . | TGCAGTGCTAGAGATTATTTTCTAGCAGCCTCCCGACCCTACGAGCAGTACTTC | CSARDYFLAASRPYEQYF
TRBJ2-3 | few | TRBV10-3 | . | TGTGCCATCAGAACCCGGGACCCCAGCACAGATACGCAGTATTTT | CAIRTRDPSTDTQYF
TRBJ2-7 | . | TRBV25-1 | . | TGTGCCAGCAGGGACGACAGATACGAGCAGTACTTC | CASRDDRYEQYF
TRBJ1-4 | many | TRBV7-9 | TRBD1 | TGTGCCAGCAGAACAGGGGGCCCTAATGAAAAACTGTTTTTT | CASRTGGPNEKLFF
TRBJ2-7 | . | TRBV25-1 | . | TGTGCCAGCAGTGTTCCCTCTGGGGGCGGTTACGAGCAGTACTTC | CASSVPSGGGYEQYF
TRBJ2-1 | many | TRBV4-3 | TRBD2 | TGCGCCAGCAGCCAAGGTTCAGCGGGATCTGCTAGGCAGTTCTTC | CASSQGSAGSARQFF
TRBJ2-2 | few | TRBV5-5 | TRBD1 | TGTGCCAGCGTGGGCGAACAGGGGGCCGCCACCGGGGAGCTGTTTTTT | CASVGEQGAATGELFF
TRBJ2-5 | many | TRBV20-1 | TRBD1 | TGCAGTGCCGAACCCTCCGGGACAGGGAGGGAGACCCAGTACTTC | CSAEPSGTGRETQYF
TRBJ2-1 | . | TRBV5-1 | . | TGCGCCAGCAGCTTGTCTTCGGGGTCCACCTACAATGAGCAGTTCTTC | CASSLSSGSTYNEQFF
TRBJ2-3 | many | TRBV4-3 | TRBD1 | TGCGCCAGCAGCCAAGAGACAGGGAGCACAGATACGCAGTATTTT | CASSQETGSTDTQYF
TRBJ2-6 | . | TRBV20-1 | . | TGCAGTGCGCTGGTCCCCCGATCTGGGGCCAACGTCCTGACTTTC | CSALVPRSGANVLTF
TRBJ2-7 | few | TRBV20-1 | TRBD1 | TGCAGTGCTAGACCCCCGGGACAGGGCGGCGAGCAGTACTTC | CSARPPGQGGEQYF
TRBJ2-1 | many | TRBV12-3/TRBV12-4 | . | TGTGCCAGCAAGGGGGGGGTCGGGAATGAGCAGTTCTTC | CASKGGVGNEQFF
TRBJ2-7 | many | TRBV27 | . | TGTGCCAGCAGTCGGCAGGGATGGTCCTACGAGCAGTACTTC | CASSRQGWSYEQYF
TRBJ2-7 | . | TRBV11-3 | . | TGTGCCAGCAGCTTAGATTCGTCAGTCGAGCAGTACTTC | CASSLDSSVEQYF
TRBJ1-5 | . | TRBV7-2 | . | TGTGCCAGCAGCTCGAGGATGCTCAATCAGCCCCAGCATTTT | CASSSRMLNQPQHF
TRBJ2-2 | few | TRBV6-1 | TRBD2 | TGTGCCAGCAGCAGCGGGGGGCCTGTCGGGGAGCTGTTTTTT | CASSSGGPVGELFF
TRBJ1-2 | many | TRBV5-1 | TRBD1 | TGCGCCAGCAGCTTTGGACAGGGGGGTTATGGCTACACCTTC | CASSFGQGGYGYTF
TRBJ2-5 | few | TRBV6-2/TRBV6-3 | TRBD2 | TGTGCCAGCAGTTACGAGTTGGCTAGCGGGACACAAGAGACCCAGTACTTC | CASSYELASGTQETQYF
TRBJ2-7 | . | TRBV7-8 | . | TGTGCCAGCAGCTCAAAGCCGAGGGGGGCGCAGTCCTACGAGCAGTACTTC | CASSSKPRGAQSYEQYF
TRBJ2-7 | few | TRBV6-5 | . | TGTGCCACGGGTAGATCCTACGAGCAGTACTTC | CATGRSYEQYF
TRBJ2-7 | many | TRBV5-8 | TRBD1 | TGTGCCAGCAGCGGAGGGACAGGTCGTGAAGAGCAGTACTTC | CASSGGTGREEQYF
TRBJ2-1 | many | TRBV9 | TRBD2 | TGTGCCAGCAGCCCCCGACTAGCGGGCTCCTACAATGAGCAGTTCTTC | CASSPRLAGSYNEQFF
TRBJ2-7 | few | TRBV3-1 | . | TGTGCCAGCAGATCCGGGGGCTCGGGGGACGAGCAGTACTTC | CASRSGGSGDEQYF
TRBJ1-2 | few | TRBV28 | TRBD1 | TGTGCCAGCAGTTTATCGGGACAGGGTCATTACTATGGCTACACCTTC | CASSLSGQGHYYGYTF
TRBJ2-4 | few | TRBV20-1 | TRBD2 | TGCAGTGCTAGGGCCCTCAGCGGGGGGGCGGGCATTCAGTACTTC | CSARALSGGAGIQYF
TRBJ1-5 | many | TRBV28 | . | TGTGCCAGCAGTTTAACCGTGACAGATTATCAGCCCCAGCATTTT | CASSLTVTDYQPQHF
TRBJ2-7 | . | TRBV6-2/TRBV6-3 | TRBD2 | TGTGCCAGCAGTTACGGGACTAGCGGAACCTACGAGCAGTACTTC | CASSYGTSGTYEQYF
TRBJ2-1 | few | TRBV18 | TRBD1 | TGTGCCAGCTGCGGGTTGACAGGGGGGACGAATGAGCAGTTCTTC | CASCGLTGGTNEQFF
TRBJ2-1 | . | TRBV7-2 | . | TGTGCCAGCAGCGTCGGACAGATCTCCTACAATGAGCAGTTCTTC | CASSVGQISYNEQFF
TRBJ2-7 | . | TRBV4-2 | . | TGTGCCAGTCCCCCCGGCCCCAATCCGATCGAGCAGTACTTC | CASPPGPNPIEQYF
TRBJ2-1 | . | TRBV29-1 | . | TGCAGCGTAGAGAATTCCAGTCGAGAGCAGTTCTTC | CSVENSSREQFF
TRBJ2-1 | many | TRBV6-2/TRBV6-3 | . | TGTGCCAGCAGATCACGGGCTTACAATGAGCAGTTCTTC | CASRSRAYNEQFF
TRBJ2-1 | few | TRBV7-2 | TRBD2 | TGTGCCAGCAGCTTCGTAGCGGGAGGAGTGAACAATGAGCAGTTCTTC | CASSFVAGGVNNEQFF
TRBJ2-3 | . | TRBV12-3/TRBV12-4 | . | TGTGCCAGCAGTTTTGCAGATACCAACACAGATACGCAGTATTTT | CASSFADTNTDTQYF
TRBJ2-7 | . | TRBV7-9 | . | TGTGCCAGCAGAAATGACGGATTAACCTACGAGCAGTACTTC | CASRNDGLTYEQYF
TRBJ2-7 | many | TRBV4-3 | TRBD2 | TGCGCCAGCAGCCAAGTTCATGGACTAGCGGGAGAGCAGTACTTC | CASSQVHGLAGEQYF
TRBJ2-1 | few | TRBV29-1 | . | TGCAGCGTTGAAGACAACAGCGGAGGGCAGTTCTTC | CSVEDNSGGQFF
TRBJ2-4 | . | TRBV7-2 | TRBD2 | TGTGCCAGCAGCCGGGGACTAGCGGGAAACATTCAGTACTTC | CASSRGLAGNIQYF
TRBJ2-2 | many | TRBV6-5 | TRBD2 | TGTGCCAGCAGTTACTTGACCGGGACTAGCGGGAGGCCCCCCTTTGTCGGGGAGCTGTTTTTT | CASSYLTGTSGRPPFVGELFF
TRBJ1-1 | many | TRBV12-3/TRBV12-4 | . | TGTGCCAGCAGTCCCCAGGGAGACACTGAAGCTTTCTTT | CASSPQGDTEAFF
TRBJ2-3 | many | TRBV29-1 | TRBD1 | TGCAGCGCCGACGGGACAGGCACAGATACGCAGTATTTT | CSADGTGTDTQYF
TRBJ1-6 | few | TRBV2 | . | TGTGCCAGCAGCTCCAGACAGGATTCACCCCTCCACTTT | CASSSRQDSPLHF
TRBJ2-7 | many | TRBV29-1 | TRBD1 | TGCAGCGTTTGGACAGGGGCGAACTACGAGCAGTACTTC | CSVWTGANYEQYF
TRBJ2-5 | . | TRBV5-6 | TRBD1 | TGTGCCAGCAGCTTGTCTGTGACAGGGGTAGGGGAGACCCAGTACTTC | CASSLSVTGVGETQYF
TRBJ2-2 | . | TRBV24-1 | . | TGTGCCACCAGCCATCAAGGGGGGGGAAACACCGGGGAGCTGTTTTTT | CATSHQGGGNTGELFF
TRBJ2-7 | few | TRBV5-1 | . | TGCGCCAGCAGCTTCAGTGCGGACCCTCTTACCGAGCAGTACTTC | CASSFSADPLTEQYF
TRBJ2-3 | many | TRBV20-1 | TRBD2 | TGCAGCGAAACCGGACTAGCGGGCGACACAGATACGCAGTATTTT | CSETGLAGDTDTQYF
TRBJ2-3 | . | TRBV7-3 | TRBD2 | TGTGCCAGCAGCTTAAATCCTAGCGGGGGGCCAGATACGCAGTATTTT | CASSLNPSGGPDTQYF
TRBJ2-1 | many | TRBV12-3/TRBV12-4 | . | TGTGCCAGCAGTTTCCACACCAATGAGCAGTTCTTC | CASSFHTNEQFF
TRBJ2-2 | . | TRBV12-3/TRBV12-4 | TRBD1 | TGTGCCAGCAGGACCCCGGGACAGGGTAACACCGGGGAGCTGTTTTTT | CASRTPGQGNTGELFF
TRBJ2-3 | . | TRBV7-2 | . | TGTGCCAGCAGCTTACTACTAGTGACAGATACGCAGTATTTT | CASSLLLVTDTQYF
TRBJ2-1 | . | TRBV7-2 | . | TGTGCCAGCACCGCGCGGGGTGGGGGACTCGGAGACAATGAGCAGTTCTTC | CASTARGGGLGDNEQFF
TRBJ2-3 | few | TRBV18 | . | TGTGCCAGCTCACCGTTTCCGCGCACAGATACGCAGTATTTT | CASSPFPRTDTQYF
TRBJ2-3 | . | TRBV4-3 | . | TGCGCCAGCAGCCAAGATTCGCCTACCCCCTACGGGAGCTCCACAGATACGCAGTATTTT | CASSQDSPTPYGSSTDTQYF